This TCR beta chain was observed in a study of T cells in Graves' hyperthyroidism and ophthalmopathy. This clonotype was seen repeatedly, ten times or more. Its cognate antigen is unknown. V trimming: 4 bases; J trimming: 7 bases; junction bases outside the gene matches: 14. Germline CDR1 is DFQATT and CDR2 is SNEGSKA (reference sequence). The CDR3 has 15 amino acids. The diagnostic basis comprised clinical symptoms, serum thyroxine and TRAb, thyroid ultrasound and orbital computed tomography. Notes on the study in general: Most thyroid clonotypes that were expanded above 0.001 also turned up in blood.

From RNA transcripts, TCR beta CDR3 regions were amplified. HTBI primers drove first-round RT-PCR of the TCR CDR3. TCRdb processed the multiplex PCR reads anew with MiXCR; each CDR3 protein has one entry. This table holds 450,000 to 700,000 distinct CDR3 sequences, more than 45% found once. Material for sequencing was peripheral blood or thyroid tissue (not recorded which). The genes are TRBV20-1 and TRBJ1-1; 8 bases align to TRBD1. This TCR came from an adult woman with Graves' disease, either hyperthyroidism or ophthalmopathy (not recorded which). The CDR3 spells CSATQGQGYGYEAFF. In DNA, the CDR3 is TGCAGTGCTACACAAGGACAGGGATACGGATATGAAGCTTTCTTT.